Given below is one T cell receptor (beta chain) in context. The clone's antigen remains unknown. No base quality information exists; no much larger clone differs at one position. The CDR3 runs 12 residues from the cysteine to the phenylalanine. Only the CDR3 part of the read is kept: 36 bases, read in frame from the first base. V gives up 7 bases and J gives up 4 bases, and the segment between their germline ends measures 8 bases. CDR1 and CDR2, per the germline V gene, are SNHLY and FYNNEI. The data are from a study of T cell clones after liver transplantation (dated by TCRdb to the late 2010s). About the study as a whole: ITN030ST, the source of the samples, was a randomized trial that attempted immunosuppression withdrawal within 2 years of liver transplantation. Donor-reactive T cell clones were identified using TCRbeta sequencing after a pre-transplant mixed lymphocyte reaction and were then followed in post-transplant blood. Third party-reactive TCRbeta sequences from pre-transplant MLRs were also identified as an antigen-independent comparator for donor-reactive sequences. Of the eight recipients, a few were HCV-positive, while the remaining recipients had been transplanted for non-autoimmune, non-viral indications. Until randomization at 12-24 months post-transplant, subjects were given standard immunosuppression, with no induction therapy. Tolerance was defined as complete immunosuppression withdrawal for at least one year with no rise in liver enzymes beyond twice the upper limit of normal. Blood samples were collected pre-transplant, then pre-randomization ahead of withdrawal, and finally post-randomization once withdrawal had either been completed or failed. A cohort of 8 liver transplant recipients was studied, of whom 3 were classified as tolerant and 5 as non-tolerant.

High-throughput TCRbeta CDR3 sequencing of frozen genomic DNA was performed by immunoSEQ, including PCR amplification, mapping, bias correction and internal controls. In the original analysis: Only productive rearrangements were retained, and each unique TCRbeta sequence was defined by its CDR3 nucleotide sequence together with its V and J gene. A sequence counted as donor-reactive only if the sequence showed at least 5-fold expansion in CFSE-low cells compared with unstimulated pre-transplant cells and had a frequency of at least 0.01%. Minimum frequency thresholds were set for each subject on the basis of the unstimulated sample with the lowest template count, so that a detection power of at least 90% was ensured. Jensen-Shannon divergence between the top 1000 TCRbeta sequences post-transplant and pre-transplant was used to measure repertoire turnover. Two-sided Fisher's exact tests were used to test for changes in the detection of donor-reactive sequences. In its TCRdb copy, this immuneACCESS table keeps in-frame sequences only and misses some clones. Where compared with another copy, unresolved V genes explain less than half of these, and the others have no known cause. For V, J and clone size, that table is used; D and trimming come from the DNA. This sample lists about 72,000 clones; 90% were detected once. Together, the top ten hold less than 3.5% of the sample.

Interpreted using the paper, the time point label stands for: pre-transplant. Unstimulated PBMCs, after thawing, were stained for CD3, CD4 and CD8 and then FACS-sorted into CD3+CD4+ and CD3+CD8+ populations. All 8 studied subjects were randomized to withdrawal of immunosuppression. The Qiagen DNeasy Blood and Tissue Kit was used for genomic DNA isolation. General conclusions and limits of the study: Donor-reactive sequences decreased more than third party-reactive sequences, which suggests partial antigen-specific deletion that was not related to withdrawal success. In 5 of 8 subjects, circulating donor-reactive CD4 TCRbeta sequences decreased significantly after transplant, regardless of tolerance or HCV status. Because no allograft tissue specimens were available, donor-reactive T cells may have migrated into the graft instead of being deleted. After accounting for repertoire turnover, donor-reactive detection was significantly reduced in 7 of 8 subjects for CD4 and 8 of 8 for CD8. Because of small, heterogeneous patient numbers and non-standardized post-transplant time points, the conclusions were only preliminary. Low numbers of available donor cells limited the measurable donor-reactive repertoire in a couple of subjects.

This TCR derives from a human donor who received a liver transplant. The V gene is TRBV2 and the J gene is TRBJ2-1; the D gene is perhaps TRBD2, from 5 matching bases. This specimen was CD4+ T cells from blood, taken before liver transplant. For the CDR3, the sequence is CASKGRYNEQFF. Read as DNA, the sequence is TGTGCCAGCAAAGGGAGATACAATGAGCAGTTCTTC.